This TCR beta chain was profiled in a study of T cells in Graves' hyperthyroidism and ophthalmopathy. This clonotype was detected only a few times. Researchers amplified the TCR beta CDR3 regions from RNA transcripts. First-round RT-PCR with HTBI primers amplified the TCR CDR3 region. One entry per CDR3 protein results from TCRdb running MiXCR on the multiplex PCR reads. The data contain about 640,000 distinct CDR3 sequences, about 20% of them seen just once; the ten biggest clones take up over 30%. V lost 4 bases to trimming and J lost 3 bases; unmatched junction nucleotides: 8. CDR3 size: 17 residues. Germline V lookup: CDR1 MNHEY, CDR2 SVGEGT.

The sequenced sample was blood. The chain couples TRBV6-2 or TRBV6-3 to TRBJ2-1; 11 bases map to TRBD2. This clonotype originated in a man aged 25 to 40 with Graves' ophthalmopathy. CDR3 coding DNA: TGTGCCAGCAGTTCCACTAGCGGGAGTATAGACTACAATGAGCAGTTCTTC. This gives the protein CASSSTSGSIDYNEQFF.